Each of the 14 T cell receptor beta chains below was sequenced from the same sample in a study of T cells in Graves' hyperthyroidism and ophthalmopathy. RNA transcripts gave rise to amplified TCR beta CDR3 regions. HTBI primers were used for first-round RT-PCR of the TCR CDR3. TCRdb reanalysed the multiplex PCR reads using MiXCR and keeps one entry per CDR3 protein. The sample carries under 350,000 distinct CDR3 sequences, about 18% recorded once. Sequenced input: blood. These receptors were obtained from a woman aged 45-59 years with Graves' hyperthyroidism.

On this clonotype: A much more abundant neighbour one base away suggests this may be a read error. V is TRBV2 and J is TRBJ1-3; D not resolved. This CDR3 region has 12 residues. CDR1 is SNHLY and CDR2 is FYNNEI in the germline V gene. This CDR3 reads CASNQAGNTRYF. The CDR3 DNA follows: TGTGCCAGCAATCAGGCAGGAAACACCAGATATTTT.

In its sample, this clonotype was seen a few times. The CDR3 DNA reads as TGTGCCAGCAGCCCCGCGGCTAGCGGGGCCCAAGAGACCCAGTACTTC. It translates to CASSPAASGAQETQYF. This chain joins TRBV7-3 and TRBJ2-5; 9 positions agree with TRBD2. CDR1 is SGHTA and CDR2 is FQGTGA in the germline V gene. V gave up 5 bases and J gave up 1 base; unmatched junction bases: 8. This CDR3 is 16 amino acids long. The complete variable domain, with remaining parts taken from reference TRBV7-3 and TRBJ2-5, reads GAGVSQTPSNKVTEKGKYVELRCDPISGHTALYWYRQSLGQGPEFLIYFQGTGAADDSGLPNDRFFAVRPEGSVSTLKIQRTERGDSAVYLCASSPAASGAQETQYFGPGTRLLVL.

V is TRBV7-9 and J is TRBJ1-5; D unresolved. The V end was cut by 1 base, the J end by 1 base, with 8 bases between. Germline-derived CDR1 and CDR2 are SEHNR and FQNEAQ (reference sequence). The CDR3 totals 15 residues. The DNA for the CDR3 is TGTGCCAGCAGCTTAGAGTTCGGGAGCAATCAGCCCCAGCATTTT. Protein: CASSLEFGSNQPQHF.

This clonotype was counted at least ten times. The V call is TRBV20-1, the J call TRBJ1-2; TRBD1 agrees at 9 bases. V lost 3 bases to trimming and J lost 2 bases; unmatched junction nucleotides: 1. CDR3 length equals 13 residues. The germline CDR1 and CDR2 sequences are DFQATT and SNEGSKA (reference sequence). The CDR3 DNA follows: TGCAGTGCTAGGGACAGGGGAAACTATGGCTACACCTTC. Protein: CSARDRGNYGYTF.

In its sample, this clonotype was seen a few times. The gene calls are TRBV20-1 and TRBJ2-1; TRBD2 might be the D (5 bases). Germline V gene data show CDR1 as DFQATT and CDR2 as SNEGSKA (reference sequence). The CDR3 has 14 amino acids. Trimming cost V 3 bases and J 8 bases, with 17 bases left between them. CDR3 in amino acids: CSARLAYESDEQFF. CDR3 bases: TGCAGTGCTAGGCTAGCTTACGAGAGCGATGAGCAGTTCTTC.

This clonotype appeared a few times. The gene calls are TRBV7-2 and TRBJ1-5; no definite D call. V lost 5 bases, J lost 6 bases, and 17 bases lay in between. Looked up from germline, CDR1 is SGHTA and CDR2 is FQGNSA. This CDR3 has 15 amino acids. The CDR3 nucleotides are TGTGCCAGCAGCGCCTCTTATGGTGTCGGTCAGCCCCAGCATTTT. It encodes CASSASYGVGQPQHF.

V usage is TRBV18 and J usage is TRBJ1-2; 10 positions match TRBD1. The V gene's germline CDR1 is KGHSH and CDR2 LQKENI. V lost 3 bases, J lost 8 bases, and 6 bases stayed unmatched. The CDR3 has 14 residues. The CDR3 bases are TGTGCCAGCTCACCCCCCGGGACAGGGGTCGGCTACACCTTC. It is translated as CASSPPGTGVGYTF. Combining the CDR3 with reference TRBV18 and TRBJ1-2 gives the whole variable domain NAGVMQNPRHLVRRRGQEARLRCSPMKGHSHVYWYRQLPEEGLKFMVYLQKENIIDESGMPKERFSAEFPKEGPSILRIQQVVRGDSAAYFCASSPPGTGVGYTFGSGTRLTVV.

The rearrangement links TRBV27 to TRBJ2-1, with 7 bases matching TRBD2. The CDR3 runs 14 residues. Losses at the gene ends were 1 base for V and 4 bases for J; bases not matched to a gene: 1. CDR1 MNHEY and CDR2 SMNVEV come from the germline V gene (reference sequence). CDR3 protein: CASSLLAGYNEQFF. The CDR3 coding sequence is TGTGCCAGCAGTTTATTAGCGGGTTACAATGAGCAGTTCTTC.

This sequence joins TRBV30 and TRBJ1-2; D not resolved. The CDR3 has 14 residues. Germline CDR1 and CDR2: GTSNPN and SVGIG (reference sequence). V gave up 1 base and J gave up 9 bases, with 18 bases separating them. This CDR3 is CAWSERGRRVSYTF. DNA of the CDR3: TGTGCCTGGAGTGAGAGAGGGCGAAGGGTCAGCTACACCTTC.

This clonotype was detected a few times. The chain couples TRBV9 to TRBJ1-2; 7 bases agree with TRBD1. This CDR3 spans 14 amino acids. CDR1 SGDLS and CDR2 YYNGEE come from the germline V gene. V lost 0 bases and J lost 6; bases outside the gene matches: 5. DNA for the CDR3: TGTGCCAGCAGCGTAGGACAGGGTGAAGATGGCTACACCTTC. Protein product: CASSVGQGEDGYTF.

This clonotype has a count of ten or more. The CDR3, as DNA: TGCAGTGCTGCCACTAGCGGGGGACAAGATACGCAGTATTTT. It is translated as CSAATSGGQDTQYF. The V and J genes are TRBV20-1 and TRBJ2-3; TRBD2 matches at 11 bases. Germline V gene sequence: CDR1 DFQATT, CDR2 SNEGSKA (reference sequence). The CDR3 loop spans 14 amino acids. The trim removed 5 bases at V and 5 bases at J, leaving 6 bases unmatched.

This clonotype was picked up many times. The rearrangement links TRBV3-1 to TRBJ2-5; D ambiguous. This CDR3 is built from 13 residues. The germline CDR1 and CDR2 sequences are LGHDT and YNNKEL (reference sequence). Trimming shortened V by 1 base and J by 5 bases, and 8 bases separated the two germline ends. The CDR3 here is CASSQVNGETQYF. The CDR3 nucleotides read TGTGCCAGCAGCCAAGTTAATGGGGAGACCCAGTACTTC.

The chain joins TRBV12-3 or TRBV12-4 to TRBJ2-7, with TRBD1 matching 7 bases. V gave up 3 bases and J gave up 2 bases; unmatched junction bases: 4. The CDR3 spans 14 residues. CDR3 coding DNA: TGTGCCAGCAGTTTTCGGCAGGGGGCCTACGAGCAGTACGTC. This translates into CASSFRQGAYEQYV.

In this sample, this clonotype turned up many times. The chain combines TRBV28 with TRBJ2-3, with D uncertain. Trimming shortened V by 6 bases and J by 5 bases, and 6 bases separated the two germline ends. Germline values: CDR1 MDHEN, CDR2 SYDVKM. The CDR3 covers 11 residues. CDR3 coding DNA: TGTGCCAGCAGCGAGAGAGATACGCAGTATTTT. It is translated as CASSERDTQYF.